This T cell receptor beta chain was documented in a study of T cells in Graves' hyperthyroidism and ophthalmopathy. General study points: Progression to ophthalmopathy was predicted a median of 6.5 months early. Most thyroid clonotypes with frequency above 0.001 were detected in blood.

CDR3 length equals 13 residues. Trimming shortened V by 1 base and J by 7 bases, and 11 bases separated the two germline ends. From RNA transcripts, TCR beta CDR3 regions were amplified. In the first-round RT-PCR of the TCR CDR3, the HTBI primer set was used. TCRdb called the multiplex PCR reads again in MiXCR, with one record for every CDR3 protein. Of about 580,000 distinct CDR3 sequences in the sample, about 43% were seen once. For this clonotype: Its target is unknown. A much larger clone differs from this one at a single base, so this may be a read error. Lacking the conserved final phenylalanine or tryptophan, this CDR3 likely reflects a read error.

The chain uses TRBV12-3 or TRBV12-4 and TRBJ2-7; perhaps TRBD2 as D (6 bases). This clonotype was sampled from a woman aged 18-29 years with Graves' hyperthyroidism. Input material: peripheral blood or thyroid tissue (not recorded which). The chain's CDR3 is CASSLGRAGEQYL. In DNA, the CDR3 is TGTGCCAGCAGTTTAGGCAGGGCGGGAGAGCAGTACCTC.